This T cell receptor (beta chain) was recorded in a study of blood T cells in healthy people across ages. Overall study findings and caveats: A strong correlation between TCR beta diversity and naive T cell percentage was seen. Because donor CMV status was unknown, expanded clonotype changes were possibly confounded. Greater diversity and more naive CD4+ cells were seen in long-lived donors than in aged donors.

Comments on this clonotype: The antigen is unknown.

Next came a second PCR, run for roughly 6 to 11 cycles, which used a sample-barcoded 5' primer along with a J-beta primer mix. TCRdb reprocessed the 5' RACE reads via MiXCR and lists one record per CDR3 protein. The data hold approximately 800,000 distinct CDR3 sequences, with around 50% observed a single time. This clonotype originated in a man older than 75 in good health. The sequenced sample consisted of blood.

CDR3 nucleotides: TGTGCCAGCAGTCGTCTGACAGGGGACTACAATGAGCAGTTCTTC. Its protein is CASSRLTGDYNEQFF. The rearrangement links TRBV7-2 to TRBJ2-1; TRBD1 matches 8 bases. V gave up 6 bases and J gave up 3 bases; unmatched junction bases: 7. CDR3 length equals 15 residues. Germline CDR1 is SGHTA and CDR2 is FQGNSA.